These 23 T cell receptor beta chains were all obtained from the same sample, sequenced in a study of T cells in Graves' hyperthyroidism and ophthalmopathy. Regions amplified from RNA transcripts were the TCR beta CDR3 regions. RT-PCR in the first round (using the HTBI primer set) targeted the TCR CDR3. TCRdb re-analysed the multiplex PCR reads in MiXCR, keeping a single row per CDR3 protein. The table includes 300,000 to 350,000 distinct CDR3 sequences, 15% to 20% detected once. The sample was blood. Every receptor here comes from a woman aged 40 to 50 with Graves' ophthalmopathy.

At least ten counts were recorded for this clonotype. This rearrangement joins TRBV28 to TRBJ2-7; D assignment may be TRBD1 or TRBD2 (8 bases each). The CDR3 runs 21 residues. CDR1 is MDHEN, CDR2 SYDVKM, per germline. Trimming pared 3 bases from V and 0 bases from J, leaving 30 bases between. The CDR3 here is CASSFYLDRAFREGDSYEQYF. Here the CDR3 DNA reads TGTGCCAGCAGTTTTTATTTGGACAGGGCTTTTCGGGAGGGCGACTCCTACGAGCAGTACTTC.

This clonotype was recorded many times. A read error is possible here, since a much larger clone lies one base away. The J gene is TRBJ2-7, the V gene TRBV7-8; 7 nucleotides line up with TRBD1. The germline CDR1 and CDR2 sequences are SGHVS and FQNEAQ. Unmatched junction bases numbered 9, after V lost 1 base and J lost 6 bases. This CDR3 is built from 15 residues. DNA for the CDR3: TGTGCCAGCAGCTTAGGAGGGGGCGCCTTGGGCGAGCAGTACTTC. Translated: CASSLGGGALGEQYF.

Of note for this clonotype: This could be a read error, since a much larger clone is one nucleotide away. CDR3 in amino acids: CASIRDSTGAFF. CDR3 bases: TGTGCCAGCATTCGTGATAGCACTGGAGCTTTCTTT. The J gene is TRBJ1-1, the V gene TRBV7-3, with no clear D. Germline V gives CDR1 SGHTA, CDR2 FQGTGA. This CDR3 comprises 12 residues.

This clonotype showed up many times. This chain joins TRBV6-1 and TRBJ2-6, with a weak D call TRBD1 (6 bases). CDR1 is MNHNS, CDR2 SASEGT, per germline. V dropped 6 bases and J dropped 2 bases, with 17 bases sitting between them. This CDR3 is 17 amino acids long. The CDR3 reads CASSDKTGSTGANVLTF. DNA of the CDR3: TGTGCCAGCAGCGATAAGACAGGTTCGACTGGGGCCAACGTCCTGACTTTC.

The V call is TRBV6-1, the J call TRBJ1-6; 10 positions agree with TRBD1. With V trimmed by 8 bases and J by 8 bases, 9 bases remained unmatched. This CDR3 is built from 15 residues. Germline assignment: CDR1 MNHNS and CDR2 SASEGT. CDR3 amino acids: CASGGVGTGDSPLHF. CDR3 in DNA: TGTGCCAGCGGCGGGGTTGGGACAGGGGATTCACCCCTCCACTTT.

This clonotype has ten or more counts. The chain links TRBV28 to TRBJ2-7, with 10 bases lining up with TRBD2. V was clipped by 10 bases and J by 7 bases; unmatched bases: 13. The CDR3 loop spans 14 amino acids. Germline CDR1 MDHEN, CDR2 SYDVKM. CDR3: CATGSSGRRGEQYF. Here the CDR3 DNA reads TGTGCCACCGGTAGTAGCGGGAGGAGGGGAGAGCAGTACTTC.

A few counts support this clonotype. The chain carries TRBV28 and TRBJ2-2; maybe TRBD2 (6 bases). CDR1 and CDR2 (germline): MDHEN, SYDVKM. V was shortened by 3 bases and J by 4 bases, with 21 bases between the two germline ends. This CDR3 is built from 18 residues. The DNA for the CDR3 is TGTGCCAGCAGTTTTTGGCGGGAAACTTCGCTGGTCACCGGGGAGCTGTTTTTT. Protein sequence: CASSFWRETSLVTGELFF.

This clonotype was recorded once. V gene TRBV6-2 or TRBV6-3 combines with J gene TRBJ1-1; D gene ambiguous. There are 14 residues in the CDR3. The V gene's germline CDR1 is MNHEY and CDR2 SVGEGT. The germline V and J ends were trimmed by 5 bases and 0 bases, with 10 bases remaining between them. CDR3: CASSDLFMNTEAFF. For the CDR3, the DNA is TGTGCCAGCAGTGACTTGTTCATGAACACTGAAGCTTTCTTT.

This clonotype was seen repeatedly, ten times or more. The chain couples TRBV12-3 or TRBV12-4 to TRBJ1-6; D gene uncertain. V dropped 2 bases and J dropped 10 bases, with 9 bases sitting between them. There are 13 residues in the CDR3. CDR3 nucleotide sequence: TGTGCCAGCAGTTTAACTGAGGGCTCACCCCTCCACTTT. This encodes CASSLTEGSPLHF.

This clonotype was seen many times. The V and J genes are TRBV5-1 and TRBJ2-7, with D possibly called TRBD1 or TRBD2 (5 bases each). CDR1 is SGHRS and CDR2 is YFSETQ in the germline V gene. Deletions cut 3 bases from V and 2 bases from J, with 15 bases between. CDR3 length equals 15 residues. CDR3 loop: CASSYTRDPTYEQYF. In nucleotides, the CDR3 is TGCGCCAGCAGCTACACTCGGGACCCCACCTACGAGCAGTACTTC.

This clonotype was observed at least ten times. The chain couples TRBV7-2 to TRBJ2-6; D gene unclear. CDR3 length equals 11 residues. The germline V gene has CDR1 SGHTA and CDR2 FQGNSA. Between the trimmed V and J ends, which lost 7 bases and 2 bases, there was a span of 0 bases. In DNA, the CDR3 is TGTGCCAGCACTGGGGCCAACGTCCTGACTTTC. Translating it yields CASTGANVLTF.

This chain connects TRBV6-1 to TRBJ2-7; the D gene could be TRBD1 or TRBD2 (7 bases each). CDR1 is MNHNS, CDR2 SASEGT, per germline. V was trimmed by 4 bases and J by 5 bases, leaving 12 bases between them. This CDR3 spans 13 amino acids. CDR3 sequence (DNA): TGTGCCAGCAGTGGGGACAGCGGGGACGAGCAGTACTTC. Translated: CASSGDSGDEQYF.

At least ten counts were recorded for this clonotype. The genes are TRBV6-1 and TRBJ1-2, with D possibly matching TRBD1 (6 bases). The CDR3 length is 18 residues. The ends were cut back, 2 bases at V and 2 bases at J, with 21 bases in the middle. Per the germline V gene, CDR1 is MNHNS and CDR2 is SASEGT. The CDR3 sequence: CASSEYRAVTRGNYGYTF. CDR3 nucleotides: TGTGCCAGCAGTGAATACAGGGCGGTAACTCGCGGGAACTATGGCTACACCTTC.

The genes are TRBV6-1 and TRBJ2-5; 7 bases line up with TRBD1. The CDR3 runs 16 residues. CDR1 is MNHNS, CDR2 SASEGT, per germline. Trimming took 5 bases from V and 2 from J; bases not matched to a gene: 11. This chain's CDR3 is CASSQRPGQRQETQYF. Here the CDR3 DNA reads TGTGCCAGCAGTCAACGACCGGGACAGCGACAAGAGACCCAGTACTTC.

This clonotype was counted ten times or more. The V and J genes are TRBV18 and TRBJ1-1; the D is unclear. Germline CDR1 reads KGHSH; CDR2 reads LQKENI. Trimming shortened V by 8 bases and J by 4 bases, and 14 bases separated the two germline ends. The CDR3 totals 13 residues. Here the CDR3 reads CASTTTEGTEAFF. The CDR3, as DNA: TGTGCCAGCACCACCACGGAAGGCACTGAAGCTTTCTTT.

This clonotype came up many times. The rearrangement joins TRBV13 to TRBJ2-2; 7 nucleotides match TRBD1. The length of the CDR3 is 16 residues. Germline assignment: CDR1 PRHDT and CDR2 FYEKMQ (reference sequence). V was pared by 3 bases and J by 6 bases, with 10 bases of the junction left unmatched. CDR3 in amino acids: CASSLALTGMSGELFF. The CDR3 region has the DNA TGTGCCAGCAGCTTGGCGTTGACAGGGATGTCCGGGGAGCTGTTTTTT. Based on the CDR3 plus reference TRBV13 and TRBJ2-2, the full variable domain is AAGVIQSPRHLIKEKRETATLKCYPIPRHDTVYWYQQGPGQDPQFLISFYEKMQSDKGSIPDRFSAQQFSDYHSELNMSSLELGDSALYFCASSLALTGMSGELFFGEGSRLTVL.

The sample holds many counts of this clonotype. This rearrangement joins TRBV5-6 to TRBJ2-5; tentatively, D is TRBD1 or TRBD2 (5 bases each). CDR1 SGHDT and CDR2 YYEEEE come from the germline V gene. The CDR3 is made up of 15 amino acids. V gave up 7 bases and J gave up 1 base, with 17 bases separating them. CDR3 sequence (DNA): TGTGCCAGCTACACGTGGGACCGAATCCAAGAGACCCAGTACTTC. Its protein product is CASYTWDRIQETQYF.

V and J are TRBV14 and TRBJ2-5, with a possible D match to TRBD2 (5 bases). The V and J ends lost 4 bases and 2 bases respectively, with 11 bases between them. The germline gives CDR1 SGHDN, CDR2 FVKESK. This CDR3 has 14 amino acids. DNA of the CDR3: TGTGCCAGCAGCCGAAACGGGGTTCAAGAGACCCAGTACTTC. Translated: CASSRNGVQETQYF.

This clonotype turned up a few times. The gene calls are TRBV5-4 and TRBJ2-6, with D perhaps TRBD2 (6 bases). Trimming cost V 2 bases and J 0 bases, with 15 bases left between them. CDR1 and CDR2 (germline): SGHNT, YYREEE (reference sequence). CDR3 length equals 18 residues. CDR3 bases: TGTGCCAGCAGCTTACACCGACAGACTAGCTCTGGGGCCAACGTCCTGACTTTC. It yields the protein CASSLHRQTSSGANVLTF.

The gene calls are TRBV2 and TRBJ2-7, with 7 positions matching TRBD1. The CDR3 is 12 amino acids. Germline CDR1 reads SNHLY; CDR2 reads FYNNEI. Trimming took 4 bases from V and 7 from J; bases not matched to a gene: 4. CDR3 in amino acids: CASSAGQEEQYF. The CDR3 DNA follows: TGTGCCAGCAGTGCCGGACAGGAGGAGCAGTACTTC.

There are a few counts of this clonotype. V usage is TRBV6-4 and J usage is TRBJ2-7; 14 nucleotides agree with TRBD2. After removal of 7 bases from V and 5 bases from J, the junction contained 13 bases not matched to a gene. The CDR3 extends over 17 amino acids. From germline, CDR1 is MRHNA and CDR2 SNTAGT. The DNA of the CDR3 is TGTGCCAGCACCGCGCTCGCCGGGACTAGCGGGAGACACGAGCAGTACTTC. Its translation is CASTALAGTSGRHEQYF.

This clonotype was recorded a few times. The rearrangement uses TRBV3-1 and TRBJ2-7, with D possibly TRBD1 on 5 matching bases. Germline V CDR1 and CDR2: LGHDT, YNNKEL (reference sequence). There are 12 residues in the CDR3. Trimming took 1 base from V and 6 from J, leaving 7 bases between them. The CDR3 DNA is TGTGCCAGCAGCCAAGGGACAATCGAGCAGTACTTC. It codes for CASSQGTIEQYF.

This clonotype was seen once. The chain links TRBV7-8 to TRBJ2-7; D may be TRBD2 (7 bases). Germline V gene lookup returns CDR1 SGHVS and CDR2 FQNEAQ. The CDR3 is 15 amino acids. V was pared by 1 base and J by 4 bases, with 14 bases between. The CDR3 DNA is TGTGCCAGCAGCTTAGAGCCAGGGAGGGGGTACGAGCAGTACTTC. Protein: CASSLEPGRGYEQYF.